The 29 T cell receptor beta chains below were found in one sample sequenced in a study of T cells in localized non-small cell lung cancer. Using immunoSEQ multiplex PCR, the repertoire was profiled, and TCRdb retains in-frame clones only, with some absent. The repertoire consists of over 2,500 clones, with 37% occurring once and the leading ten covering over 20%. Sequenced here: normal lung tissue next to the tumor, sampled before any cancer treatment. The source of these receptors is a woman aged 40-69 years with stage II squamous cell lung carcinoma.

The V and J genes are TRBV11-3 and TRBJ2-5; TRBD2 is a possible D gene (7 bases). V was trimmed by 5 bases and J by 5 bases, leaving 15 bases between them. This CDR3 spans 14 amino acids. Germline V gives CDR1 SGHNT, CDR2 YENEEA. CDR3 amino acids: CASSVGGARETQYF. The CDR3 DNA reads TGTGCCAGCAGCGTAGGGGGGGCCCGGGAGACCCAGTACTTC.

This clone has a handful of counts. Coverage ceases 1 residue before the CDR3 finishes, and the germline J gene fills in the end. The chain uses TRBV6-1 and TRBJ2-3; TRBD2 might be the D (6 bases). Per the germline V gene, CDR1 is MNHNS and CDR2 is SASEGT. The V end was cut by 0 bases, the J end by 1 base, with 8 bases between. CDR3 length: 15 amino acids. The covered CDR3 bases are TGTGCCAGCAGTGAAGCCAGGGAGGGCACAGATACGCAGTAT. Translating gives CASSEAREGTDTQY. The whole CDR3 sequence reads CASSEAREGTDTQYF.

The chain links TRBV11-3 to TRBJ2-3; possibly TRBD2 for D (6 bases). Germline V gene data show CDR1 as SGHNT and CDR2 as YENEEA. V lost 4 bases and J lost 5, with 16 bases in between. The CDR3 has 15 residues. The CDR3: CASSYEGGLKDTQYF. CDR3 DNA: TGTGCCAGCAGCTACGAGGGAGGTCTTAAAGATACGCAGTATTTT.

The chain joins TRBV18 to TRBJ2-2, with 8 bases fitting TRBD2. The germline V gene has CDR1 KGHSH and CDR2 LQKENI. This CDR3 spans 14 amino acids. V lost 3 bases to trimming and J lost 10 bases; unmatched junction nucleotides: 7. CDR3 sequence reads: CASSPTAGEEELFF. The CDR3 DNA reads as TGTGCCAGCTCACCGACAGCGGGAGAAGAGGAGCTGTTTTTT. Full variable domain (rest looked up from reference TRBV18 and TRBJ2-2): NAGVMQNPRHLVRRRGQEARLRCSPMKGHSHVYWYRQLPEEGLKFMVYLQKENIIDESGMPKERFSAEFPKEGPSILRIQQVVRGDSAAYFCASSPTAGEEELFFGEGSRLTVL.

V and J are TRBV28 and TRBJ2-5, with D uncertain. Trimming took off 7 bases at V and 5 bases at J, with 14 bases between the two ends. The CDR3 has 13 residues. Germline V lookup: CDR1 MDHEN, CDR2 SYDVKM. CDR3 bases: TGTGCCAGCAACGGGCCACCCGGGGAGACCCAGTACTTC. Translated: CASNGPPGETQYF.

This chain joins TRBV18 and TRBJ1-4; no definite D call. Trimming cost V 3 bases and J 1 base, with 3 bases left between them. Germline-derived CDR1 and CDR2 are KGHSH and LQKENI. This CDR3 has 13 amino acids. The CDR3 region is CASSPETNEKLFF. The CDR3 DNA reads TGTGCCAGCTCACCGGAAACTAATGAAAAACTGTTTTTT. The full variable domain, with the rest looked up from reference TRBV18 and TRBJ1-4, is NAGVMQNPRHLVRRRGQEARLRCSPMKGHSHVYWYRQLPEEGLKFMVYLQKENIIDESGMPKERFSAEFPKEGPSILRIQQVVRGDSAAYFCASSPETNEKLFFGSGTQLSVL.

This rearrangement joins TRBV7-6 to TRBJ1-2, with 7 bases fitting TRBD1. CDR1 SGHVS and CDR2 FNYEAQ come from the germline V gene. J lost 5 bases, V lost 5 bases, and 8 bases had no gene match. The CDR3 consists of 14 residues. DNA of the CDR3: TGTGCCAGCAGCCCACAGGGGACAGATTATGGCTACACCTTC. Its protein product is CASSPQGTDYGYTF. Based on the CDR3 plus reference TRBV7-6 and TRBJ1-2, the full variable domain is GAGVSQSPRYKVTKRGQDVALRCDPISGHVSLYWYRQALGQGPEFLTYFNYEAQQDKSGLPNDRFSAERPEGSISTLTIQRTEQRDSAMYRCASSPQGTDYGYTFGSGTRLTVV.

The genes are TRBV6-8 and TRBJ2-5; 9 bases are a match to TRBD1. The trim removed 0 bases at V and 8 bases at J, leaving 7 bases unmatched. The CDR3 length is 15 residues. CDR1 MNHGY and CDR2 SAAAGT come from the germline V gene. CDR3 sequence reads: CASSYSGQGIGTQYF. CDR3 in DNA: TGTGCCAGCAGTTACTCGGGACAGGGAATAGGTACCCAGTACTTC.

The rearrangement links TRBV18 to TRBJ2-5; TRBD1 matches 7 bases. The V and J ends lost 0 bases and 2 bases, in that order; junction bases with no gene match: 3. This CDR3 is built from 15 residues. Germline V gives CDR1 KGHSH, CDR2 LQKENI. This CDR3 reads CASSPPTGEQETQYF. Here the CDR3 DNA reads TGTGCCAGCTCACCACCTACAGGGGAACAAGAGACCCAGTACTTC.

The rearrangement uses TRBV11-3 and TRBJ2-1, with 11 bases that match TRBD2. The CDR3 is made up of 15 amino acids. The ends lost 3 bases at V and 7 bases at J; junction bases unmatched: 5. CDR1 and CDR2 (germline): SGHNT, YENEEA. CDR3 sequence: CASSFVAGGPNEQFF. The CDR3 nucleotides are TGTGCCAGCAGCTTCGTAGCGGGAGGGCCAAATGAGCAGTTCTTC.

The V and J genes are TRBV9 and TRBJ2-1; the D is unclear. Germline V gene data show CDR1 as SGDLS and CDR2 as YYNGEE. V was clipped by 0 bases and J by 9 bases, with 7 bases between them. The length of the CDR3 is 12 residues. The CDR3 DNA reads TGTGCCAGCAGCGTAGTGGGTCGTGAGCAGTTCTTC. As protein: CASSVVGREQFF.

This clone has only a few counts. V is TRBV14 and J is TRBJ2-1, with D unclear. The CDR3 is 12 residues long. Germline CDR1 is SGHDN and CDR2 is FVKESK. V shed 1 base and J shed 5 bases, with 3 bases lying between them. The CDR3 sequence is CASSQGDNEQFF. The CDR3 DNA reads TGTGCCAGCAGCCAAGGGGACAATGAGCAGTTCTTC.

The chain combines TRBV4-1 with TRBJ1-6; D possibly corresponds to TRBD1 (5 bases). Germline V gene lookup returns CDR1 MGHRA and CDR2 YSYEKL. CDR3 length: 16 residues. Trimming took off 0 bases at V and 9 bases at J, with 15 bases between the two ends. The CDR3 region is CASSQDGDYRFSPLHF. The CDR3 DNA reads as TGCGCCAGCAGCCAAGATGGGGACTACCGATTTTCACCCCTCCACTTT.

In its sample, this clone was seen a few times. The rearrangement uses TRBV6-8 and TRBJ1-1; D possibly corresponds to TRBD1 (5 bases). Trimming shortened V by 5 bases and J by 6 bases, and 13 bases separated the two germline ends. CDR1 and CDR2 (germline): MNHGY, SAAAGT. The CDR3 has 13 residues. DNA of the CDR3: TGTGCCAGCAGTGATCAAGGGGCCTCTGAAGCTTTCTTT. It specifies CASSDQGASEAFF.

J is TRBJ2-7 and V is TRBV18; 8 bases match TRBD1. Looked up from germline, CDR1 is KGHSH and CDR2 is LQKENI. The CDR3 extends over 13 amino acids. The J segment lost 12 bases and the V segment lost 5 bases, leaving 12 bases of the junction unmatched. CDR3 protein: CASSSPTDRAPYF. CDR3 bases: TGTGCCAGCTCAAGTCCAACGGACAGGGCTCCGTACTTC.

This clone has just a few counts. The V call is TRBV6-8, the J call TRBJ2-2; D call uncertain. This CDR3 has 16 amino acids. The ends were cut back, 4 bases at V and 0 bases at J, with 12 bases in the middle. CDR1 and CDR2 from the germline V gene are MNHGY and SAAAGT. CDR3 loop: CASSLYRPSNTGELFF. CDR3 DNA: TGTGCCAGCAGTTTGTATAGGCCCTCGAACACCGGGGAGCTGTTTTTT.

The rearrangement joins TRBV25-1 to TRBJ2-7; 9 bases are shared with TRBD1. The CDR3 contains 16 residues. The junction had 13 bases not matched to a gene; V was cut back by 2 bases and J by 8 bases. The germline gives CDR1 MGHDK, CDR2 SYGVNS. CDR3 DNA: TGTGCCAGCAGTGAAGGGTTTCCGGGACAGGGAGCCAAGCAGTACTTC. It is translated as CASSEGFPGQGAKQYF.

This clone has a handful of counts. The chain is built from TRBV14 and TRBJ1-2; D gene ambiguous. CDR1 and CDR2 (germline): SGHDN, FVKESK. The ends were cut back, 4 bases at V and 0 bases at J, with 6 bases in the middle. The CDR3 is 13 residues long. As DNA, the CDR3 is TGTGCCAGCAGCCGAAACCCTAACTATGGCTACACCTTC. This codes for CASSRNPNYGYTF. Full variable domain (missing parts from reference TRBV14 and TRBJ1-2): EAGVTQFPSHSVIEKGQTVTLRCDPISGHDNLYWYRRVMGKEIKFLLHFVKESKQDESGMPNNRFLAERTGGTYSTLKVQPAELEDSGVYFCASSRNPNYGYTFGSGTRLTVV.

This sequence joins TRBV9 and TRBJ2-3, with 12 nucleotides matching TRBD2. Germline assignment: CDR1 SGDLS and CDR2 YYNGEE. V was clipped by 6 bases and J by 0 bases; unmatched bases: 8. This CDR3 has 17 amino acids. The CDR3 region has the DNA TGTGCCAGCAACAAAATGGGGACTAGCGGGAGCACAGATACGCAGTATTTT. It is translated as CASNKMGTSGSTDTQYF. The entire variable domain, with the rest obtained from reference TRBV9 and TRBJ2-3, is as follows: DSGVTQTPKHLITATGQRVTLRCSPRSGDLSVYWYQQSLDQGLQFLIQYYNGEERAKGNILERFSAQQFPDLHSELNLSSLELGDSALYFCASNKMGTSGSTDTQYFGPGTRLTVL.

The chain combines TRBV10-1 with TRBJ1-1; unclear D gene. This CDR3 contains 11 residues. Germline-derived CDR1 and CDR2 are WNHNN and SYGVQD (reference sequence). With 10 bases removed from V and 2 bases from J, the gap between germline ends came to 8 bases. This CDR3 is CAINNNTEAFF. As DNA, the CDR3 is TGCGCCATTAATAATAACACTGAAGCTTTCTTT.

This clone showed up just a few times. CDR3 loop: CASGQAMNTEAFF. The CDR3 region has the DNA TGTGCCTCCGGACAGGCGATGAACACTGAAGCTTTCTTT. This sequence joins TRBV6-8 and TRBJ1-1; 7 bases match TRBD1. Germline V lookup: CDR1 MNHGY, CDR2 SAAAGT. This CDR3 has 13 amino acids. V was pared by 11 bases and J by 0 bases, with 6 bases of the junction left unmatched.

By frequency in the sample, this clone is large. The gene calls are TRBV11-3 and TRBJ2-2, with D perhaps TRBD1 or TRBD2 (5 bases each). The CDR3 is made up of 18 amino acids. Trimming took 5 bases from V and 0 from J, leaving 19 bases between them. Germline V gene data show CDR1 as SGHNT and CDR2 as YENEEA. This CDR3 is CASSLPGTGPANTGELFF. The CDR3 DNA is TGTGCCAGCAGCCTCCCGGGAACGGGGCCAGCGAACACCGGGGAGCTGTTTTTT.

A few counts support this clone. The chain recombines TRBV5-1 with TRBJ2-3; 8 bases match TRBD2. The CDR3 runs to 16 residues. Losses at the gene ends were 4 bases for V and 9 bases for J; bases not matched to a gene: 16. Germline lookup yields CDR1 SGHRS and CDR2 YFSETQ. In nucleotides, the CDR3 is TGCGCCAGCAGCCAAGATTACGGGAGGGCCTCGGGGACGCAGTATTTT. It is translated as CASSQDYGRASGTQYF.

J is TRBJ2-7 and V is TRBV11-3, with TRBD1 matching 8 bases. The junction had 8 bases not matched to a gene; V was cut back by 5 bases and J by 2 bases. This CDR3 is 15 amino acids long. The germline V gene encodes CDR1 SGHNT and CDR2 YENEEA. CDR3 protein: CASSPGTGLTYEQYF. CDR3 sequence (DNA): TGTGCCAGCAGCCCCGGGACAGGCCTTACCTACGAGCAGTACTTC. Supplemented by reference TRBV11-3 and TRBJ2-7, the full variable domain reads EAGVVQSPRYKIIEKKQPVAFWCNPISGHNTLYWYLQNLGQGPELLIRYENEEAVDDSQLPKDRFSAERLKGVDSTLKIQPAELGDSAVYLCASSPGTGLTYEQYFGPGTRLTVT.

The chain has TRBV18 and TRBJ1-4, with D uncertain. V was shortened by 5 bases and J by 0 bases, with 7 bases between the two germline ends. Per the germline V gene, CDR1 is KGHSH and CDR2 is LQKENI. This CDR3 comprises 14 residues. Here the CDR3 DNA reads TGTGCCAGCTCAGGAACCGCAACTAATGAAAAACTGTTTTTT. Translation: CASSGTATNEKLFF. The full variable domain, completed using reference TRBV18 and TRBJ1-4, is NAGVMQNPRHLVRRRGQEARLRCSPMKGHSHVYWYRQLPEEGLKFMVYLQKENIIDESGMPKERFSAEFPKEGPSILRIQQVVRGDSAAYFCASSGTATNEKLFFGSGTQLSVL.

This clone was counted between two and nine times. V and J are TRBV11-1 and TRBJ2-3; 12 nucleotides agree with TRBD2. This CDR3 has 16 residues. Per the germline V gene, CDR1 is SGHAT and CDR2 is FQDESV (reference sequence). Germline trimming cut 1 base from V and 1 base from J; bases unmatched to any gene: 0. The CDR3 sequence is CASSLGLAGGTDTQYF. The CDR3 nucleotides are TGTGCCAGCAGCTTAGGACTAGCGGGGGGCACAGATACGCAGTATTTT.

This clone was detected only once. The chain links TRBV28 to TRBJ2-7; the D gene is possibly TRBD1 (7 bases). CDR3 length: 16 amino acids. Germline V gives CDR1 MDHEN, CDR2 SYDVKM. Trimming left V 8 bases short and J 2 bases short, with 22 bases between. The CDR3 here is CASLPATGRGPYEQYF. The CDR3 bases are TGTGCCAGCCTTCCGGCGACAGGGCGGGGACCCTACGAGCAGTACTTC.

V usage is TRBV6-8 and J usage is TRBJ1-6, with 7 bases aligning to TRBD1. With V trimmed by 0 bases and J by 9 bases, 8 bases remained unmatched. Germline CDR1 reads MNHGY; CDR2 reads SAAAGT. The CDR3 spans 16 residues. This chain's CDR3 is CASSYSYQGEGSPLHF. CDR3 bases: TGTGCCAGCAGTTACTCGTATCAGGGGGAGGGTTCACCCCTCCACTTT.

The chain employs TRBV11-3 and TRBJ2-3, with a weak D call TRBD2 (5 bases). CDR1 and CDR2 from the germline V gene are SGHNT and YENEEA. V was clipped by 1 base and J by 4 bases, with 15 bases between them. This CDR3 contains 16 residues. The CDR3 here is CASSLGRGQAADTQYF. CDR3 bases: TGTGCCAGCAGCTTAGGTCGCGGGCAGGCAGCAGATACGCAGTATTTT.